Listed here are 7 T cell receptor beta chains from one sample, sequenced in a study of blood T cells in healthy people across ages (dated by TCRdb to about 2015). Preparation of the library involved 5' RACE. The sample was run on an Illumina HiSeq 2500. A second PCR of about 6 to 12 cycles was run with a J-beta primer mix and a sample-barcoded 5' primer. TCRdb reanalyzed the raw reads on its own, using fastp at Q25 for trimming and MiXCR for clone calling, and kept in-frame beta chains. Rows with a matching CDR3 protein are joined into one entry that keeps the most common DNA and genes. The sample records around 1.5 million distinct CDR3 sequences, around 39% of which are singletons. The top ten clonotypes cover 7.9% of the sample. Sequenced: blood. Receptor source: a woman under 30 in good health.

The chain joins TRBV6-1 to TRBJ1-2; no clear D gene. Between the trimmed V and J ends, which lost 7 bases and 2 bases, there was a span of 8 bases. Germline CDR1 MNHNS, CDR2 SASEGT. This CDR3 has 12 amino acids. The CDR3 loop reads CASKEGNYGYTF. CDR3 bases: TGTGCCAGCAAGGAGGGAAACTATGGCTACACCTTC.

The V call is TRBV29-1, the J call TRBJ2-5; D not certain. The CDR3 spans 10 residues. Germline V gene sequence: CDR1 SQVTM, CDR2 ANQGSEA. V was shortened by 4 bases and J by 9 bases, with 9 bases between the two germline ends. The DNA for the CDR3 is TGCAGCGTTGGGAGCGCTCCCCAGTACTTC. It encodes CSVGSAPQYF.

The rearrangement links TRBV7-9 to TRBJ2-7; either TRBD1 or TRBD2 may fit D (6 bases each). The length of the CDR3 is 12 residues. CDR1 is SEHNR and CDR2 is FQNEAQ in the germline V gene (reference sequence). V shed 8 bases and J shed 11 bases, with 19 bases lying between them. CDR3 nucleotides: TGTGCCAGCGGACAGCATAACAAGCGGGAGTACTTC. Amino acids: CASGQHNKREYF.

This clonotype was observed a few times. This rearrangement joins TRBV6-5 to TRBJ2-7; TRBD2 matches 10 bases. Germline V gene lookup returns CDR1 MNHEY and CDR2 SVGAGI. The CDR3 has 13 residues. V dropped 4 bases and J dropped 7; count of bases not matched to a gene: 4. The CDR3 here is CASSSAGGPEQYF. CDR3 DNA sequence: TGTGCCAGCAGTTCAGCGGGAGGGCCAGAGCAGTACTTC.

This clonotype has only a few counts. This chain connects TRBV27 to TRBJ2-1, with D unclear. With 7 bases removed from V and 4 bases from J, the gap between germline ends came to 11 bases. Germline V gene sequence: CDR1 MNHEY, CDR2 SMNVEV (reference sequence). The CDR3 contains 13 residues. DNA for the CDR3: TGTGCCAGCACCTCTACGCATTACAATGAGCAGTTCTTC. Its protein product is CASTSTHYNEQFF.

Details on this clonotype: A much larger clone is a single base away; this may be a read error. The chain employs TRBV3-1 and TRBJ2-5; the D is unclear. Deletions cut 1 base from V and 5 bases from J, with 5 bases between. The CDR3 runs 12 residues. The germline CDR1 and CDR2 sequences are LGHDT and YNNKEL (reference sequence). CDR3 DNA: TGTGCCAGCAGCCAAGCTCCGGAGACCCAGTACTTC. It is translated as CASSQAPETQYF.

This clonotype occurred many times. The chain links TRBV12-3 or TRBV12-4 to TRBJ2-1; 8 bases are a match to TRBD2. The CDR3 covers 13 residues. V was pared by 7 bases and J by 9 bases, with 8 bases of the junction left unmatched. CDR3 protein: CASMLTSASEQFF. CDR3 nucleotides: TGTGCCAGCATGCTGACTAGCGCTAGTGAGCAGTTCTTC.